This T cell receptor (beta chain) was identified in a study of CD8+ T cells in alopecia areata. It was cDNA, reverse transcribed from extracted RNA, that served as the sequencing template. Using immunoSEQ multiplex PCR, the repertoire was profiled, and TCRdb retains in-frame clones only, with some absent. Of about 140,000 clones in the sample, roughly 50% were seen once. Whole-study findings and limits: Alopecia totalis/universalis scalp especially showed more expanded CD8+ clones than normal scalp. Among the cells sequenced in scalp samples are also the resident alphabeta T cells of normal skin. In patients, TCRs were shared less clearly than in mice, and HLA may possibly be involved.

On this clone: Its antigen remains unknown.

CDR1 and CDR2 from the germline V gene are MGHDK and SYGVNS. With V trimmed by 3 bases and J by 5 bases, 8 bases remained unmatched. This CDR3 contains 16 residues. The source of this sequence is a human donor in good health. This chain connects TRBV25-1 to TRBJ2-5; 11 nucleotides align to TRBD2. Sequencing was done on a sample of CD4+ T cells sorted from blood. In nucleotides, the CDR3 is TGTGCCAGCAGTGAGGCTAGCGGGAGGAGGCGGGAGACCCAGTACTTC. It yields the protein CASSEASGRRRETQYF. Combining the CDR3 with reference TRBV25-1 and TRBJ2-5 gives the whole variable domain EADIYQTPRYLVIGTGKKITLECSQTMGHDKMYWYQQDPGMELHLIHYSYGVNSTEKGDLSSESTVSRIRTEHFPLTLESARPSHTSQYLCASSEASGRRRETQYFGPGTRLLVL.